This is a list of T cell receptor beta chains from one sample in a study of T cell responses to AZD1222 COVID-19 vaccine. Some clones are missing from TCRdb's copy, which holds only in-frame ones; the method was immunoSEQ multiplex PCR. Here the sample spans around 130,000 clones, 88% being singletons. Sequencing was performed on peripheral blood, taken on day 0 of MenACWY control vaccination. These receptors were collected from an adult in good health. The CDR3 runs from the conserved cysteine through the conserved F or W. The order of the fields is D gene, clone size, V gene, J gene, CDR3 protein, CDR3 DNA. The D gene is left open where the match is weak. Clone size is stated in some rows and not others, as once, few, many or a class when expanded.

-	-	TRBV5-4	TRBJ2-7	CASSLPGRGLYEQYF	TGTGCCAGCAGCCTGCCGGGACGAGGACTCTACGAGCAGTACTTC
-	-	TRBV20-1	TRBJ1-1	CSARTVGEAFF	TGCAGTGCTAGGACGGTGGGGGAAGCTTTCTTT
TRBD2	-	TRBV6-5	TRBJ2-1	CASTPREGSYNEQFF	TGTGCCAGCACTCCGCGGGAGGGGTCCTACAATGAGCAGTTCTTC
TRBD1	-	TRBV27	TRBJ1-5	CASSPRTGADQPQHF	TGTGCCAGCAGTCCAAGGACAGGGGCCGATCAGCCCCAGCATTTT
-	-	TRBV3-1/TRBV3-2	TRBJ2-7	CASSQDSSGGDEQYF	TGTGCCAGCAGCCAAGATAGTAGCGGAGGAGACGAGCAGTACTTC
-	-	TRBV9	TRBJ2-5	CASSVVGGGKETQYF	TGTGCCAGCAGCGTAGTAGGGGGCGGGAAGGAGACCCAGTACTTC
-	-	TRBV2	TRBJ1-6	CASSLNVNSPLHF	TGTGCCAGCAGCCTCAACGTTAATTCACCCCTCCACTTT
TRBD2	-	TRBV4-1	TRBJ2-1	CASSQDYSGSTNEQFF	TGCGCCAGCAGCCAGGATTATAGCGGGAGTACTAATGAGCAGTTCTTC
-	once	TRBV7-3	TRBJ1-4	CASSPQREEEKLFF	TGTGCCAGCAGCCCCCAGAGGGAAGAAGAAAAACTGTTTTTT
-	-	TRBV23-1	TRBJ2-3	CASSQYHRATADTQYF	TGCGCCAGCAGTCAATACCACAGGGCTACCGCCGATACGCAGTATTTT
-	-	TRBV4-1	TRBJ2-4	CASSHGMGAKNIQYF	TGCGCCAGCAGCCATGGAATGGGGGCCAAAAACATTCAGTACTTC
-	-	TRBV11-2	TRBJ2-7	CATVRPRSYEQYF	TGTGCCACCGTGCGCCCAAGGTCCTACGAGCAGTACTTC
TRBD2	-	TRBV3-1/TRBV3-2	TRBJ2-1	CASSRTRPNEQFF	TGTGCCAGCAGCCGGACTAGGCCCAATGAGCAGTTCTTC
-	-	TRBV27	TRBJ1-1	CASSVDDRRATNEAFF	TGTGCCAGCAGTGTAGACGACAGAAGGGCCACCAATGAAGCTTTCTTT
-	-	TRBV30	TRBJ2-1	CAWSFTRESHPFF	TGTGCCTGGAGTTTCACAAGAGAATCGCACCCGTTCTTC
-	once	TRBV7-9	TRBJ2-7	CASSFRDQGFYEQYF	TGTGCCAGCAGCTTCCGGGACCAGGGATTTTACGAGCAGTACTTC
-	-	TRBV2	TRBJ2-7	CASSSPAATYEQYF	TGTGCCAGCAGTTCACCGGCTGCCACCTACGAGCAGTACTTC
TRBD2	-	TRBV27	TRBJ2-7	CASSVLAGPNEQYF	TGTGCCAGCAGTGTCTTAGCGGGACCTAACGAGCAGTACTTC
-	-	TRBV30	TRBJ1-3	CAWNGGTGNTIYF	TGTGCCTGGAATGGGGGAACTGGAAACACCATATATTTT
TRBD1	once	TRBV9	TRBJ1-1	CASSATGGRTEAFF	TGTGCCAGCAGCGCTACAGGGGGCAGGACTGAAGCTTTCTTT
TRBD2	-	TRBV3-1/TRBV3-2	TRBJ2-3	CASSPGLAGGPGTQYF	TGTGCCAGCAGTCCCGGACTAGCGGGAGGGCCAGGTACGCAGTATTTT
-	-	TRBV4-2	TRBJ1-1	CASSQEVEAYTEAFF	TGTGCCAGCAGCCAAGAGGTAGAAGCCTACACTGAAGCTTTCTTT
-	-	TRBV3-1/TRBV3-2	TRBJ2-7	CASSQAAGYEQYF	TGTGCCAGCAGCCAGGCCGCGGGGTACGAGCAGTACTTC
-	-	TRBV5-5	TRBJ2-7	CASSQGTGIEQYF	TGTGCCAGCAGCCAGGGAACGGGCATCGAGCAGTACTTC
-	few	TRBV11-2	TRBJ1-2	CASSPGVSYGYTF	TGTGCCAGCAGCCCAGGGGTTAGCTATGGCTACACCTTC